These 7 T cell receptor beta chains were all obtained from the same sample, sequenced in a study of human T cells and chemical hapten exposure. One entry per CDR3 protein results from TCRdb running MiXCR on the RACE reads. The table has 65,000 to 80,000 distinct CDR3 sequences, about 9.4% seen once. The time point denotes: patch test 1, 2 weeks after DPC sensitization. Treatment in this sample: therapeutic diphenylcyclopropenone sensitization with weekly scalp DPC. The input for sequencing was whole blood, taken in connection with sensitization to the hapten diphenylcyclopropenone (DPC). These TCRs come from a woman between 50 and 59 years old with alopecia areata. Some clones in this sample may be carry-over from other donors' samples.

This clonotype was counted ten times or more. The J gene is TRBJ2-4, the V gene TRBV6-5; 8 positions agree with TRBD2. V shed 5 bases, J shed 3 bases, and the junction held 6 bases outside the gene matches. There are 15 residues in the CDR3. Germline V gene data show CDR1 as MNHEY and CDR2 as SVGAGI. The CDR3 here is CASSPLAGHKNIQYF. The CDR3 DNA reads TGTGCCAGCAGTCCCCTAGCGGGCCACAAAAACATTCAGTACTTC.

This clonotype was picked up a small number of times. The gene calls are TRBV7-9 and TRBJ2-7, with 8 bases lining up with TRBD2. The CDR3 contains 16 residues. The V and J ends lost 0 bases and 0 bases, in that order; junction bases with no gene match: 4. Germline V gives CDR1 SEHNR, CDR2 FQNEAQ (reference sequence). CDR3 sequence: CASSLAERGSSYEQYF. The CDR3 DNA reads as TGTGCCAGCAGCTTAGCGGAGCGGGGGAGCTCCTACGAGCAGTACTTC.

This clonotype was detected only a few times. This chain links TRBV11-2 with TRBJ2-4; the D gene could be TRBD1 or TRBD2 (5 bases each). The CDR3 loop spans 13 amino acids. Germline V gene lookup returns CDR1 SGHAT and CDR2 FQNNGV. Between the trimmed V and J ends, which lost 0 bases and 7 bases, there was a span of 7 bases. CDR3 nucleotides: TGTGCCAGCAGCTTAGATTGGGGGAACATTCAGTACTTC. It encodes CASSLDWGNIQYF.

In this sample, this clonotype turned up many times. The chain joins TRBV11-2 to TRBJ2-5; maybe TRBD1 (6 bases). Germline lookup yields CDR1 SGHAT and CDR2 FQNNGV. V was cut by 3 bases and J by 5 bases, with 16 bases left in between. CDR3 length: 15 amino acids. For the CDR3, the DNA is TGTGCCAGCAGCTTGGGCCCTCAGGGGTTGGAGACCCAGTACTTC. Its protein is CASSLGPQGLETQYF.

This clonotype was detected ten times or more. V usage is TRBV20-1 and J usage is TRBJ2-1, with 7 positions matching TRBD2. CDR1 and CDR2 (germline): DFQATT, SNEGSKA (reference sequence). This CDR3 contains 13 residues. V lost 6 bases and J lost 3; bases outside the gene matches: 5. CDR3 DNA sequence: TGCAGTGCACTAGCGTACTACTACAATGAGCAGTTCTTC. Residues: CSALAYYYNEQFF.

This clonotype turned up a few times. The chain joins TRBV18 to TRBJ1-1; D gene ambiguous. Germline V gene lookup returns CDR1 KGHSH and CDR2 LQKENI. The CDR3 contains 14 residues. V lost 3 bases, J lost 1 base, and 9 bases lay in between. CDR3 coding DNA: TGTGCCAGCTCACCCCTCGACCGGAACACTGAAGCTTTCTTT. Residues: CASSPLDRNTEAFF.

There are many counts of this clonotype. The chain uses TRBV11-2 and TRBJ2-1; D perhaps matches TRBD2 (7 bases). Per germline, CDR1 SGHAT and CDR2 FQNNGV. The CDR3 runs to 17 residues. V was clipped by 1 base and J by 3 bases, with 16 bases between them. The CDR3 loop is CASSLAAGGGGYNEQFF. The CDR3 DNA reads TGTGCCAGCAGCTTAGCCGCTGGCGGGGGCGGCTACAATGAGCAGTTCTTC.